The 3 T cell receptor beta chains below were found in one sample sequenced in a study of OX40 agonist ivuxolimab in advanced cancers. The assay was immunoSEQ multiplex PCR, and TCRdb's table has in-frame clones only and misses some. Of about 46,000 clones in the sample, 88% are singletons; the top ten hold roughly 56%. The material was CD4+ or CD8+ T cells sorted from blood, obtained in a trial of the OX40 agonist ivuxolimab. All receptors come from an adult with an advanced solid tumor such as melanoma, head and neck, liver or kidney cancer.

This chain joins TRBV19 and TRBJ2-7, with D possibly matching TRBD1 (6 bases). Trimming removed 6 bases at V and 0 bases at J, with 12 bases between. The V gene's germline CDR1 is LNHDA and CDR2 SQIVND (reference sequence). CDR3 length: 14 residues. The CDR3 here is CASSGQFGSYEQYF. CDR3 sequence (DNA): TGTGCCAGTAGCGGACAGTTCGGCTCCTACGAGCAGTACTTC.

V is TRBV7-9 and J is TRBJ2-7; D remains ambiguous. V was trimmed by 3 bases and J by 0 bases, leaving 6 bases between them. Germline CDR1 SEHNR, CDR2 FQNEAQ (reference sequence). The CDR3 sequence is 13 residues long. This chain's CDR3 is CASSFKDSYEQYF. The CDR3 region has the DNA TGTGCCAGCAGCTTCAAGGACTCCTACGAGCAGTACTTC. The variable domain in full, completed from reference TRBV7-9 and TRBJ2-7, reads DTGVSQNPRHKITKRGQNVTFRCDPISEHNRLYWYRQTLGQGPEFLTYFQNEAQLEKSRLLSDRFSAERPKGSFSTLEIQRTEQGDSAMYLCASSFKDSYEQYFGPGTRLTVT.

CDR3 nucleotide sequence: TGTGCCAGCAGCTCCCAAGGACAGCGGTTCTACGAGCAGTACTTC. It codes for CASSSQGQRFYEQYF. V usage is TRBV7-9 and J usage is TRBJ2-7; D possibly corresponds to TRBD1 (6 bases). The V gene lost 4 bases and the J gene lost 3 bases, with 16 bases spanning the gap. The germline V gene has CDR1 SEHNR and CDR2 FQNEAQ (reference sequence). CDR3 length equals 15 residues.